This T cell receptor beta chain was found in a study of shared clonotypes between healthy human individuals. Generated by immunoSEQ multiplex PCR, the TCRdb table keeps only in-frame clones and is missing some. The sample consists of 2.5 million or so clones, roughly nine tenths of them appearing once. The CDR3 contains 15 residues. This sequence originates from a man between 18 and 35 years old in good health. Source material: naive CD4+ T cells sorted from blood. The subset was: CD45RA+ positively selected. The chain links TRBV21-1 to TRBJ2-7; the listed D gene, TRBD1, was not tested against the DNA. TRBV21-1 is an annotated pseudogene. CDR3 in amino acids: CASSKASPPRTKQYF. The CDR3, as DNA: TGTGCCAGCAGCAAGGCTTCACCTCCTCGTACCAAGCAGTACTTC.